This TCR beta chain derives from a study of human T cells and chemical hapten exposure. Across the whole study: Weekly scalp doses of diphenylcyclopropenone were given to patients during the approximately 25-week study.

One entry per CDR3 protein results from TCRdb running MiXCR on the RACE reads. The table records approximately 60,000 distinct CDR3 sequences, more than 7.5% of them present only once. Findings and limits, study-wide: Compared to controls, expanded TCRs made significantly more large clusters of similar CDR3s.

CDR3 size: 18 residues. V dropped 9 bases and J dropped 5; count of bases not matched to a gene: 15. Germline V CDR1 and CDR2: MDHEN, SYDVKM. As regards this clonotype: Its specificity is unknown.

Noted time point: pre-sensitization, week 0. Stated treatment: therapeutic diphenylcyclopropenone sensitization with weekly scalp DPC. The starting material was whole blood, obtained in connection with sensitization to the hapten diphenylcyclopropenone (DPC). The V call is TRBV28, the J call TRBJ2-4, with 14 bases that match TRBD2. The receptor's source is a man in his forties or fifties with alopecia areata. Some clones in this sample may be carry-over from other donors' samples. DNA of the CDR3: TGTGCCAGTAGCGGGACTAGCGGGAGAGGTCACCGCGAAAACATTCAGTACTTC. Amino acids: CASSGTSGRGHRENIQYF.